Listed below are T cell receptor beta chains from one sample, sequenced in a study of blood T cell repertoires in COVID-19. Using immunoSEQ multiplex PCR, the repertoire was profiled, and TCRdb retains in-frame clones only, with some absent. The sample lists approximately 210,000 clones, 85% to 90% occurring once. Sequenced material: peripheral blood. These receptors came from a man aged 18 to 29 with active or convalescent COVID-19. Both conserved end residues are part of each CDR3. Fields, in order: D gene, J gene, V gene, clone size, CDR3 DNA, CDR3 protein. A D gene is named only where the DNA matches it firmly. Not all rows give a size; the values are once, few, many and, for expanded clones, a class.

TRBD2,TRBJ2-3,TRBV9,.,TGTGCCAGCAGCGAGGGGACTAGCGGGAGGGCCTTTCTTAGCACAGATACGCAGTATTTT,CASSEGTSGRAFLSTDTQYF
.,TRBJ2-2,TRBV19,.,TGTGCCAGTAGTATTGGACAGTCGAACACCGGGGAGCTGTTTTTT,CASSIGQSNTGELFF
TRBD1,TRBJ2-2,TRBV5-6,.,TGTGCCAGCAGCTCGACAGGGGCCGGCACCGGGGAGCTGTTTTTT,CASSSTGAGTGELFF
TRBD1,TRBJ1-1,TRBV28,few,TGTGCCAGCAGTGCAGGGGGCTGGGCTGCTGAAGCTTTCTTT,CASSAGGWAAEAFF
TRBD1,TRBJ1-1,TRBV6-6,once,TGTGCCAGCAGTCCGACGGGACAGTTGAACACTGAAGCTTTCTTT,CASSPTGQLNTEAFF
TRBD1,TRBJ2-6,TRBV6-2/TRBV6-3,.,TGTGCCAGCAGTTACTCGGGTGGACAGGGGTTCGGGGCCAACGTCCTGACTTTC,CASSYSGGQGFGANVLTF
.,TRBJ1-2,TRBV30,.,TGTGCCTCACCGGCGGGGGGCATCTATGGCTACACCTTC,CASPAGGIYGYTF
.,TRBJ2-1,TRBV18,once,TGTGCCAGCTCACGCGGGGTTAATGAGCAGTTCTTC,CASSRGVNEQFF
.,TRBJ1-2,TRBV10-2,.,TGCGCCAGCAGTGAGATCGGAGTCTATGGCTACACCTTC,CASSEIGVYGYTF
TRBD2,TRBJ2-1,TRBV19,.,TGTGCCAGTAGTATACTTGCGGGGGGGTTATACAATGAGCAGTTCTTC,CASSILAGGLYNEQFF
.,TRBJ2-3,TRBV4-3,.,TGCGCCAGCAGCCAAGATTTGGGGGAGGCTTACACAGATACGCAGTATTTT,CASSQDLGEAYTDTQYF
.,TRBJ2-7,TRBV28,.,TGTGCCAGCAGCCCTGTACAGTCCCGCCGCGAGCAGTACTTC,CASSPVQSRREQYF
TRBD1,TRBJ1-1,TRBV13,.,TGTGCCAGCAGCCCCCCCGGACAGGGAGTGCGTAACACTGAAGCTTTCTTT,CASSPPGQGVRNTEAFF
.,TRBJ2-5,TRBV6-5,.,TGTGCCAGCAGGGCCCGAGGGGAGACCCAGTACTTC,CASRARGETQYF
TRBD2,TRBJ2-7,TRBV5-1,.,TGCGCCAGCAGCATAACTAGCGGGATCTACGAGCAGTACTTC,CASSITSGIYEQYF
TRBD1,TRBJ1-2,TRBV19,.,TGTGCCAGTAAGGGTAGTATACGAGGACAGGGACTCTATGGCTACACCTTC,CASKGSIRGQGLYGYTF
.,TRBJ1-1,TRBV4-3,.,TGCGCCAGCAGCCAAGATTTGATCCGGGAAACAGGGAGTGAAGCTTTCTTT,CASSQDLIRETGSEAFF
.,TRBJ2-5,TRBV27,.,TGTGCCAGCAGTTTATCTCCGCAGGAGACCCAGTACTTC,CASSLSPQETQYF
TRBD1,TRBJ2-1,TRBV5-4,.,TGTGCCAGCAGCTCGGGACAGGGAGCGGGAACCTACAATGAGCAGTTCTTC,CASSSGQGAGTYNEQFF
.,TRBJ2-2,TRBV18,.,TGTGCCAGCTCAGATTCACGGGTCACCGGGGAGCTGTTTTTT,CASSDSRVTGELFF
.,TRBJ2-7,TRBV19,.,TGTGCCAGTAGCTGGCGGTTCTCCTACGAGCAGTACTTC,CASSWRFSYEQYF
.,TRBJ2-1,TRBV7-9,.,TGTGCCAGCAGCAAGGGGGGGTACCACAATGAGCAGTTCTTC,CASSKGGYHNEQFF
TRBD1,TRBJ1-2,TRBV6-1,.,TGTGCCAGCAGTGAAGCACGCACTTCGCTGGACAGGCAAAGGCATGGCTACACCTTC,CASSEARTSLDRQRHGYTF
.,TRBJ1-6,TRBV4-1,.,TGCGCCAGCAGCCAAGGACAGTCTAGTTCACCCCTCCACTTT,CASSQGQSSSPLHF
.,TRBJ2-7,TRBV5-1,.,TGCGCCAGCAGCTTGGGAGCGGCTGGCGAGCAGTACTTC,CASSLGAAGEQYF
TRBD2,TRBJ2-1,TRBV4-3,.,TGCGCCAGCAGCCATCACTTCGGGACTAGCGGGAGAGGCAATGAGCAGTTCTTC,CASSHHFGTSGRGNEQFF
.,TRBJ1-1,TRBV28,.,TGTGCCAGCAACCGCGGTGACACCGGGGTGGACACTGAAGCTTTCTTT,CASNRGDTGVDTEAFF
.,TRBJ2-2,TRBV9,.,TGTGCCAGCAGCGTAGTGCCTAGTAACACCGGGGAGCTGTTTTTT,CASSVVPSNTGELFF
.,TRBJ2-2,TRBV21-1,once,TGTGCCAGCAGCATAGGTTGGGGGCAGAACACCGGGGAGCTGTTTTTT,CASSIGWGQNTGELFF
TRBD1,TRBJ2-7,TRBV6-5,.,TGTGCCAGCAGGATACAGGGGTCGTTTAGCTACGAGCAGTACTTC,CASRIQGSFSYEQYF
.,TRBJ2-2,TRBV11-3,.,TGTGCCAGCAGCTCCAGGGTTCGGACCGGGGAGCTGTTTTTT,CASSSRVRTGELFF
TRBD1,TRBJ1-3,TRBV7-3,.,TGTGCCAGCAGCCCGACAGGGTCCCCTGGAAACACCATATATTTT,CASSPTGSPGNTIYF
.,TRBJ2-1,TRBV5-1,few,TGCGCCAGCAGCTTAACTGGGAGCTCCTACAATGAGCAGTTCTTC,CASSLTGSSYNEQFF
.,TRBJ2-5,TRBV18,.,TGTGCCAGCTCACCGACTAGTCAGGAGACCCAGTACTTC,CASSPTSQETQYF
TRBD1,TRBJ2-2,TRBV10-2,.,TGCGCCAGCAGTGCGCCGACAGGGACCACCGGGGAGCTGTTTTTT,CASSAPTGTTGELFF
.,TRBJ2-7,TRBV30,.,TGTGCCTGGAGTGTACGAGGTTACGAGCAGTACTTC,CAWSVRGYEQYF
.,TRBJ1-1,TRBV5-1,.,TGCGCCAGCAGCTCTGACCATCGGGACAAAGTAAACACTGAAGCTTTCTTT,CASSSDHRDKVNTEAFF
.,TRBJ1-1,TRBV6-6,.,TGTGCCAGCAGTTCGGGGATCCAAGCTTTCTTT,CASSSGIQAFF
.,TRBJ2-7,TRBV6-5,.,TGTGCCAGCAGTTACGCACAGGGCGGAATATACGAGCAGTACTTC,CASSYAQGGIYEQYF